A selection of T cell receptor beta chains follows, all from one sample in a study of T-cell memory formation after mild COVID-19. TCRdb re-derived calls from the 5' RACE reads in MiXCR, one entry per CDR3 protein. Of under 90,000 distinct CDR3 sequences listed, 14% were seen once; the top ten hold 31%. The sample taken for sequencing was PBMCs or a T cell subset sorted from them (not recorded which). Receptors were obtained from an adult woman who had mild COVID-19 (a few samples of this study predate the infection). Cell type and time point are not known. Both conserved end residues are part of each CDR3.

V: TRBV7-2
J: TRBJ2-7
CDR3: CASSSEGPGYEQYF

V: TRBV5-6
J: TRBJ2-3
CDR3: CASSAGQGGTQYF

V: TRBV10-1
J: TRBJ2-3
CDR3: CASTPRGRSTDTQYF

V: TRBV20-1
J: TRBJ1-2
CDR3: CSAADGLNYGYTF

V: TRBV4-3
J: TRBJ2-1
CDR3: CASSQEASGTPNNEQFF

V: TRBV12-3/TRBV12-4
J: TRBJ1-5
CDR3: CASSIDRVNQPQHF

V: TRBV7-6
J: TRBJ2-2
CDR3: CASSFGTGTGELFF

V: TRBV12-3/TRBV12-4
J: TRBJ2-5
CDR3: CASSFDWDQETQYF

V: TRBV29-1
J: TRBJ2-1
CDR3: CSVNWSSYNEQFF

V: TRBV10-3
J: TRBJ1-5
CDR3: CATAGTALKQPQHF

V: TRBV6-5
J: TRBJ1-1
CDR3: CASSSKPGQTFEAFF

V: TRBV7-9
J: TRBJ1-1
CDR3: CASSLGPGVNTEAFF

V: TRBV12-3/TRBV12-4
J: TRBJ1-2
CDR3: CASSRTFDHYGYTF

V: TRBV9
J: TRBJ2-7
CDR3: CASSVGPQGTSGRTYEQYF

V: TRBV7-6
J: TRBJ1-6
CDR3: CASSTSDREGGSSPLHF

V: TRBV27
J: TRBJ2-1
CDR3: CASGGVPYNEQFF

V: TRBV6-2/TRBV6-3
J: TRBJ2-1
CDR3: CASSYFFQGQYNEQFF

V: TRBV7-9
J: TRBJ2-1
CDR3: CASSPYSGGRSYNEQFF

V: TRBV5-1
J: TRBJ2-2
CDR3: CASRVTLKNTGELFF

V: TRBV9
J: TRBJ2-1
CDR3: CASSVATPERGLIYNEQFF

V: TRBV10-3
J: TRBJ2-2
CDR3: CAISEGPTNTGELFF

V: TRBV19
J: TRBJ1-1
CDR3: CASSIGNTEAFF

V: TRBV9
J: TRBJ2-3
CDR3: CASSVASGAMKEGAQYF

V: TRBV5-1
J: TRBJ2-7
CDR3: CASTDRAYEQYF

V: TRBV12-3/TRBV12-4
J: TRBJ1-2
CDR3: CASSGETDYGYTF

V: TRBV6-5
J: TRBJ2-5
CDR3: CASSLIGTAGETQYF

V: TRBV6-5
J: TRBJ1-1
CDR3: CASSTFEMNTEAFF

V: TRBV5-1
J: TRBJ2-7
CDR3: CASSLVGRGYEQYF

V: TRBV7-9
J: TRBJ2-1
CDR3: CASSSGRGYNEQFF

V: TRBV19
J: TRBJ1-5
CDR3: CASSIQPRGFDNQPQHF